The present TCR beta chain was sequenced within a study of blood T cell repertoires in COVID-19. The wider study: Samples came from the United States, Italy and Spain, spanning acute and convalescent COVID-19. Sources were T cells, B-cell-depleted T cells, or PBMCs; the material itself was cDNA or gDNA.

In the study's own analysis: Estimated nucleated cell counts came from reference gene primer amplification. Some clones are missing from TCRdb's copy, which holds only in-frame ones; the method was immunoSEQ multiplex PCR. That table supplies the V and J calls and clone size; D and trimming were determined from the DNA. The sample includes about 100,000 clones, approximately 80% of them seen just once. Sequencing was done on a sample of peripheral blood. This sequence was found in a man between 45 and 60 years old with active or convalescent COVID-19.

The CDR3: CASSRTSGPYEQYF. The CDR3 DNA sequence: TGTGCCAGCAGCCGGACTAGCGGACCCTACGAGCAGTACTTC. V is TRBV7-2 and J is TRBJ2-7; 10 nucleotides agree with TRBD2. V lost 5 bases and J lost 2; bases outside the gene matches: 3. Looked up from germline, CDR1 is SGHTA and CDR2 is FQGNSA. This CDR3 comprises 14 residues.